A single sample gave rise to the 12 T cell receptor beta chains below, sequenced in a study of monozygotic twins with inflammatory bowel disease. TCRdb re-called the 5' RACE reads, yielding one record per CDR3 amino acid sequence without DNA. The data include approximately 400,000 distinct CDR3 sequences; the top ten clones carry approximately 2.3%. The material sequenced was blood. Every receptor here comes from a human donor with ulcerative colitis or Crohn's disease, or a healthy co-twin of an affected twin (not recorded which).

The rearrangement uses TRBV7-8 and TRBJ2-1. Germline lookup yields CDR1 SGHVS and CDR2 FQNEAQ. The CDR3 is 15 residues long. The CDR3 protein is CASTLRGRSYNEQFF. Complete variable domain (other parts from reference TRBV7-8 and TRBJ2-1): GAGVSQSPRYKVAKRGQDVALRCDPISGHVSLFWYQQALGQGPEFLTYFQNEAQLDKSGLPSDRFFAERPEGSVSTLKIQRTQQEDSAVYLCASTLRGRSYNEQFFGPGTRLTVL.

The chain joins TRBV21-1 to TRBJ1-1. TRBV21-1 is flagged as a pseudogene. The CDR3 consists of 16 residues. CDR3 region: CASSSFEQRSSTEAFF.

The rearrangement uses TRBV6-2 or TRBV6-3 and TRBJ2-2. The CDR3 extends over 15 amino acids. CDR1 and CDR2 (germline): MNHEY, SVGEGT. CDR3: CASSSPFHWTGELFF.

V and J are TRBV5-1 and TRBJ1-1; the D call from TCRdb, TRBD1, cannot be confirmed without DNA. The V gene's germline CDR1 is SGHRS and CDR2 YFSETQ. This CDR3 is 15 amino acids long. CDR3: CASSPGQGRGTEAFF.

This chain uses TRBV27 with TRBJ2-7; checking the TCRdb D call of TRBD2 is not possible without DNA. In germline, CDR1 is MNHEY, CDR2 SMNVEV (reference sequence). The CDR3 runs 15 residues. Here the CDR3 reads CASSSRLAGAGEQYF.

The chain links TRBV30 to TRBJ1-2; checking the TCRdb D call of TRBD1 is not possible without DNA. The CDR3 has 14 amino acids. The germline V gene has CDR1 GTSNPN and CDR2 SVGIG (reference sequence). CDR3 residues: CAWSVGDGSYGYTF.

This chain joins TRBV28 and TRBJ2-5. CDR1 MDHEN and CDR2 SYDVKM come from the germline V gene. The CDR3 covers 15 residues. CDR3 residues: CASSSYSDGQETQYF.

V gene TRBV27 combines with J gene TRBJ2-2; there is no DNA to check the TCRdb D call of TRBD2. CDR3 length: 16 amino acids. Germline assignment: CDR1 MNHEY and CDR2 SMNVEV (reference sequence). The CDR3 loop is CASSRLAGAETGELFF.

The rearrangement uses TRBV5-6 and TRBJ1-2; without DNA, the TCRdb call of TRBD1 cannot be checked. Looked up from germline, CDR1 is SGHDT and CDR2 is YYEEEE. This CDR3 region has 15 residues. The CDR3 sequence is CASSPGGIPPRGYTF.

The V call is TRBV9, the J call TRBJ2-3; TCRdb calls TRBD2, which cannot be checked without DNA. The CDR3 extends over 14 amino acids. CDR1 and CDR2 (germline): SGDLS, YYNGEE. CDR3 in amino acids: CASSVALAEDTQYF.

This sequence joins TRBV5-1 and TRBJ2-3; TCRdb lists TRBD1, though no DNA is available to test this call. The CDR3 has 13 amino acids. CDR1 and CDR2 from the germline V gene are SGHRS and YFSETQ. This CDR3 is CASSLGGERTQYF.

The chain uses TRBV21-1 and TRBJ2-6; the TCRdb D gene call, TRBD2, has no DNA to confirm it. TRBV21-1 is termed a pseudogene. This CDR3 contains 17 residues. CDR3 amino acids: CASSSSGNYSGANVLTF.